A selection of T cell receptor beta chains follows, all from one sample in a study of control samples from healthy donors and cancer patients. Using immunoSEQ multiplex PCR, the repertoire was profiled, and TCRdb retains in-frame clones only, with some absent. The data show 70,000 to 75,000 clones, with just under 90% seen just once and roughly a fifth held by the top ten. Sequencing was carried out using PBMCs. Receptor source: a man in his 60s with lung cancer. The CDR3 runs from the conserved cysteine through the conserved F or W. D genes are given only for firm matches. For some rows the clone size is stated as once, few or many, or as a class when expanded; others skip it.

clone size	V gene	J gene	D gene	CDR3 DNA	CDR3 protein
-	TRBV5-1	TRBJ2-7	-	TGCGCCAGCAGCTTGGATGAGGGGACCTACGAGCAGTACTTC	CASSLDEGTYEQYF
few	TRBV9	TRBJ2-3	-	TGTGCCAGCAGCGTTTATGATATAGATACGCAGTATTTT	CASSVYDIDTQYF
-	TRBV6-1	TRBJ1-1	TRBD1	TGTGCCAGCAGTGAAGTGCACAGGGGGTATTGGACTGAAGCTTTCTTT	CASSEVHRGYWTEAFF
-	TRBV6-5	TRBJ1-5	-	TGTGCCAGCAGTTACTCAGCGGGGGGCAATCAGCCCCAGCATTTT	CASSYSAGGNQPQHF
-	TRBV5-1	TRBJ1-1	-	TGCGCCAGCAGCTTGATAAGAGGACAGAACAAGAACACTGAAGCTTTCTTT	CASSLIRGQNKNTEAFF
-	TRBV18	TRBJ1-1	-	TGTGCCAGCTCGAGGGGGGTGAACACTGAAGCTTTCTTT	CASSRGVNTEAFF
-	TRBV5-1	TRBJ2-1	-	TGCGCCAGCAGCTTGACTTTCTCCTACAATGAGCAGTTCTTC	CASSLTFSYNEQFF
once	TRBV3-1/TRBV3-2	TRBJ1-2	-	TGTGCCAGCAGCCCTTCCGTTGCCCCTCGGGGTGGCTACACCTTC	CASSPSVAPRGGYTF
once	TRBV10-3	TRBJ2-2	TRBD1	TGTGCCATCAGGACAGGGACCGGGGAGCTGTTTTTT	CAIRTGTGELFF
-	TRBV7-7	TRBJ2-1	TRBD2	TGTGCCAGCAGCTTAACCCTAGCGGGGGCCAATGAGCAGTTCTTC	CASSLTLAGANEQFF
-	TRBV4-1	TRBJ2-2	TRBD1	TGCGCCAGCAGCCAAGAAAGGATTGCGGGACAGGGGACCGGGGAGCTGTTTTTT	CASSQERIAGQGTGELFF
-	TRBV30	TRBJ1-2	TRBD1	TGTGCCTGGAGTGTGACAGGGGCCTATGGCTACACCTTC	CAWSVTGAYGYTF
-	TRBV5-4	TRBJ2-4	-	TGTGCCAGCAGCTTGGATCCGGGACGAGAAAACATTCAGTACTTC	CASSLDPGRENIQYF
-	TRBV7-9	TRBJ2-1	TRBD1	TGTGCCAGCCACCCCGAGACAAAGACAGGGACCGACTACAATGAGCAGTTCTTC	CASHPETKTGTDYNEQFF
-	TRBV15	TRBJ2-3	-	TGTGCCACCAGCAGTGGGGGAGCCAAGACAGATACGCAGTATTTT	CATSSGGAKTDTQYF
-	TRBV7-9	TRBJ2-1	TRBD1	TGTGCCAGCAGCTCCGACAGGGGGCGCGGGTACAATGAGCAGTTCTTC	CASSSDRGRGYNEQFF